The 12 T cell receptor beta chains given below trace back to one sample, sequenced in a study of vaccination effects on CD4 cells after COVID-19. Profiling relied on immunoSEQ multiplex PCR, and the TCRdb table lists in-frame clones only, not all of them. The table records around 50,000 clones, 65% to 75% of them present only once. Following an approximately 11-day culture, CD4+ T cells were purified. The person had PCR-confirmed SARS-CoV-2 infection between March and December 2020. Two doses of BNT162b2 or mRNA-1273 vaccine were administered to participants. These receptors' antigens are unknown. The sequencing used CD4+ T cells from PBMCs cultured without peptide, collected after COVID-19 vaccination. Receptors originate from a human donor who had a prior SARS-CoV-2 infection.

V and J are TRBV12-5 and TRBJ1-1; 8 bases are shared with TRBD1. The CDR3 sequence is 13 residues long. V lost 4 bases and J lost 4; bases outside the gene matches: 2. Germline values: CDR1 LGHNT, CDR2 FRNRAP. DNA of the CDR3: TGTGCTAGTGGTTACAGGGGGTTCACTGAAGCTTTCTTT. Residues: CASGYRGFTEAFF.

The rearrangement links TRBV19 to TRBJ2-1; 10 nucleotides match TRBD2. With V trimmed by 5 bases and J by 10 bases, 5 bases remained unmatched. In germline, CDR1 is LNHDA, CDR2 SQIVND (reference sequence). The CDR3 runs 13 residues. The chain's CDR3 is CASSVSGRTEQFF. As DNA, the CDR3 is TGTGCCAGTAGTGTTAGCGGGAGGACGGAGCAGTTCTTC.

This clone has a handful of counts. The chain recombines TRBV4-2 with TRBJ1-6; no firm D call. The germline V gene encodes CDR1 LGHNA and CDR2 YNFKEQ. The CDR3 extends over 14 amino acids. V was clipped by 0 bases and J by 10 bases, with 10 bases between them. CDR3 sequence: CASSQENGGSPLHF. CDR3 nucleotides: TGTGCCAGCAGCCAAGAAAACGGTGGCTCACCCCTCCACTTT.

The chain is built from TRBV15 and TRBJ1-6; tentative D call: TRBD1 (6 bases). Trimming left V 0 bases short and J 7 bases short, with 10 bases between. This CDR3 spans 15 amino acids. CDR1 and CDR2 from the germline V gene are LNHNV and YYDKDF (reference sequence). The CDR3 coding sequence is TGTGCCACCAGCAGAGACAGGGGTGACAATTCACCCCTCCACTTT. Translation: CATSRDRGDNSPLHF.

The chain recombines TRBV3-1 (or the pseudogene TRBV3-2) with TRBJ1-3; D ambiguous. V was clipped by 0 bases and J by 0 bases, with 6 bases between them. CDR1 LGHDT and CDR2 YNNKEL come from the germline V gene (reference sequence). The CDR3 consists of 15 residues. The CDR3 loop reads CASSQEAFSGNTIYF. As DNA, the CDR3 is TGTGCCAGCAGCCAAGAGGCGTTCTCTGGAAACACCATATATTTT.

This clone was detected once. CDR3 DNA: TGTGCCAGCAGCCCTAACAGGGACGAAAAACTGTTTTTT. The encoded protein is CASSPNRDEKLFF. The chain combines TRBV7-2 with TRBJ1-4, with D perhaps matching TRBD1 (6 bases). Germline assignment: CDR1 SGHTA and CDR2 FQGNSA. The V end lost 5 bases, the J end lost 8 bases, and 12 bases lay between the germline ends. The CDR3 totals 13 residues.

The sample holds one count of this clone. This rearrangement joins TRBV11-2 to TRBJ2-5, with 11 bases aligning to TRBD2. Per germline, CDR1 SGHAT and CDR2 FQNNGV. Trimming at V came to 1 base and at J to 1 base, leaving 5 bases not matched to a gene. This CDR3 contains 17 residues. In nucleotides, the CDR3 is TGTGCCAGCAGCTTAGGTAGACTAGCGGGGTTCCAAGAGACCCAGTACTTC. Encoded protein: CASSLGRLAGFQETQYF.

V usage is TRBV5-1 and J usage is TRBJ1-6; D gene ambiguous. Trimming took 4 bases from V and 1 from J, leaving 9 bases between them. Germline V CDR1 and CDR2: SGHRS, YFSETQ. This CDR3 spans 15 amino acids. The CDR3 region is CASSPIGSYNSPLHF. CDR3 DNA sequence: TGCGCCAGCAGCCCGATAGGGTCCTATAATTCACCCCTCCACTTT.

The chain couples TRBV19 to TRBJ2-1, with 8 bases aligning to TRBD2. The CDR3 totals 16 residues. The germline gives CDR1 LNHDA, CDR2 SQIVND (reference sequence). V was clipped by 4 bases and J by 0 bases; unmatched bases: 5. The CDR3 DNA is TGTGCCAGTAGTAGTAGCGGGGTTTACTCCTACAATGAGCAGTTCTTC. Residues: CASSSSGVYSYNEQFF.

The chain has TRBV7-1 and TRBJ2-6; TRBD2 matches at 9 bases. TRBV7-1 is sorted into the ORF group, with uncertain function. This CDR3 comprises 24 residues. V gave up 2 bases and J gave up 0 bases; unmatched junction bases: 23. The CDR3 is CASSSPSQNSGRKSWGSGANVLTF. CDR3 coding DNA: TGTGCCAGCAGCTCACCCTCCCAGAATAGCGGGAGAAAGTCTTGGGGCTCTGGGGCCAACGTCCTGACTTTC.

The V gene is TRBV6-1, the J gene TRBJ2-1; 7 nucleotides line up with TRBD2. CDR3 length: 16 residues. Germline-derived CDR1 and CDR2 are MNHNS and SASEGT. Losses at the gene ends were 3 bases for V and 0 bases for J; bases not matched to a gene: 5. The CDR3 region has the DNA TGTGCCAGCAGTGAGTTTCCGGGGGGCTCCTACAATGAGCAGTTCTTC. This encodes CASSEFPGGSYNEQFF.

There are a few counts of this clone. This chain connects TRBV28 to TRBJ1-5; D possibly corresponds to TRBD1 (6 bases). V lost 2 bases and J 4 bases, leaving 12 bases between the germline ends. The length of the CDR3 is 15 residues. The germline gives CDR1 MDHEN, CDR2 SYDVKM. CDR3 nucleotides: TGTGCCAGCAGTTTAATGGACAGTCCTAATCAGCCCCAGCATTTT. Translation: CASSLMDSPNQPQHF.